This note documents a single T cell receptor beta chain sequence. This sample is part of a study of T cell responses to AZD1222 COVID-19 vaccine. Germline V CDR1 and CDR2: LNHDA, SQIVND (reference sequence). This CDR3 comprises 13 residues. After removal of 2 bases from V and 11 bases from J, the junction contained 7 bases not matched to a gene. Profiling relied on immunoSEQ multiplex PCR, and the TCRdb table lists in-frame clones only, not all of them. The table lists about 88,000 clones, 90% of them singletons. The chain uses TRBV19 and TRBJ2-3; TRBD2 aligns across 7 bases. The sequence was obtained from an adult who received the AZD1222 COVID-19 vaccine. The sample here was peripheral blood, taken 28 days after the second AZD1222 dose. The CDR3: CASSITGPGGQYF. Here the CDR3 DNA reads TGTGCCAGTAGTATAACGGGACCGGGGGGGCAGTATTTT.